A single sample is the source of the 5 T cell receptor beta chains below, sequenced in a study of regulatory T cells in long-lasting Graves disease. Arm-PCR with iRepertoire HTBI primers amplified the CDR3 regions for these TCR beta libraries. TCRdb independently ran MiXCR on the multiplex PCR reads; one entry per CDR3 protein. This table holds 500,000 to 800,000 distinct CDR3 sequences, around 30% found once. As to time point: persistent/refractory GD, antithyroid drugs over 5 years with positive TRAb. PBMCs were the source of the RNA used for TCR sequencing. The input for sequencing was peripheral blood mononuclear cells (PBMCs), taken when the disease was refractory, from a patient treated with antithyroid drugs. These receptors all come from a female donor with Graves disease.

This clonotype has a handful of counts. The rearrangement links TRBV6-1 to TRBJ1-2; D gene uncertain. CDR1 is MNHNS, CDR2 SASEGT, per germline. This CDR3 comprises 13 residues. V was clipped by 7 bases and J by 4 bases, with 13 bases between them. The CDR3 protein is CASKGRPLYGYTF. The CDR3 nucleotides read TGTGCCAGCAAAGGGCGTCCTCTCTATGGCTACACCTTC.

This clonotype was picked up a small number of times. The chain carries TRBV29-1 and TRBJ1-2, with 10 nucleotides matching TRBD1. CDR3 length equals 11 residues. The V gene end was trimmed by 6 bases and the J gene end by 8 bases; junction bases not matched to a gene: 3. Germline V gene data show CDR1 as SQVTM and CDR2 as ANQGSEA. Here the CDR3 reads CSVRDRGGYTF. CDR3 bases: TGCAGCGTCCGGGACAGGGGCGGCTACACCTTC.

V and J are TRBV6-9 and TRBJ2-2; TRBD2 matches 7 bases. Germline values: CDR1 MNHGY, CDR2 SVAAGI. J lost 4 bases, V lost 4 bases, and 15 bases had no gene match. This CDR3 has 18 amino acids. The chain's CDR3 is CASSCSFRPGLPTGELFF. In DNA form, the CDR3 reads TGTGCCAGCAGTTGCTCCTTCCGTCCGGGACTACCCACCGGGGAGCTGTTTTTT.

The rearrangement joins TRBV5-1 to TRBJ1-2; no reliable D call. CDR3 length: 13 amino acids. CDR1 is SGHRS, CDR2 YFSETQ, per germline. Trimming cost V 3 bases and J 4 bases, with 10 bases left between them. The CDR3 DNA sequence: TGCGCCAGCAGCTCTCTGGCCAGCTATGGCTACACCTTC. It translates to CASSSLASYGYTF.

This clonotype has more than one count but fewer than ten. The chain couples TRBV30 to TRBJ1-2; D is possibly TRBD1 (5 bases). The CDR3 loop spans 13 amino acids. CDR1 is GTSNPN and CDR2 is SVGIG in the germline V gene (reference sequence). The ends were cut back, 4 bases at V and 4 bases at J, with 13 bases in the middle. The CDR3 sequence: CAWTRGIGYGYTF. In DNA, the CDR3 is TGTGCCTGGACAAGGGGTATTGGCTATGGCTACACCTTC.